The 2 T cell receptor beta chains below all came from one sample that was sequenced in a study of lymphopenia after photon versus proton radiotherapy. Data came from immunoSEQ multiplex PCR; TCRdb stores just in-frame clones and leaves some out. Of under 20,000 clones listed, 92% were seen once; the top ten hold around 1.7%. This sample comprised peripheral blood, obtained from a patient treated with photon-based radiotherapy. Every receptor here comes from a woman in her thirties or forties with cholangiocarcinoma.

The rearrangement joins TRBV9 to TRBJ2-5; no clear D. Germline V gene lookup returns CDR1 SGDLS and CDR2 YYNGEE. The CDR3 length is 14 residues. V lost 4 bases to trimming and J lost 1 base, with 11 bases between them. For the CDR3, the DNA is TGTGCCAGCAGCTTAGACGAGTCCCAAGAGACCCAGTACTTC. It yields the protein CASSLDESQETQYF.

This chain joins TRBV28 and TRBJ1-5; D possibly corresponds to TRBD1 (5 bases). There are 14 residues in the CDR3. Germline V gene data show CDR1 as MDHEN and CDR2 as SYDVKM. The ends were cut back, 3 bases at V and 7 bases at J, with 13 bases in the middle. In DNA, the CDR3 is TGTGCCAGCAGTTTTCGGGGGGAGAGGCAGCCCCAGCATTTT. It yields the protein CASSFRGERQPQHF.